This is a list of T cell receptor beta chains from one sample in a study of T-cell memory formation after mild COVID-19. Each CDR3 protein is one row after TCRdb ran MiXCR on the 5' RACE reads. The sample contains around 310,000 distinct CDR3 sequences, 15% to 20% of which appear only once. Sequencing input: PBMCs or a T cell subset sorted from them (not recorded which). These receptors all stem from a man between 18 and 29 years old who had mild COVID-19 (a few samples of this study predate the infection). Cell type and time point are not known. Each CDR3 is given with its conserved first and last residue.

>TRBJ2-1|TRBV7-8
CASTGTRPYNEQFF
>TRBJ1-5|TRBV27
CASGKNNQPQHF
>TRBJ2-7|TRBV7-9
CASSVPGQGINEQYF
>TRBJ2-5|TRBV4-3
CASSQGIGGWETQYF
>TRBJ1-1|TRBV7-8
CASSLPGIYPLRAEAFF
>TRBJ2-2|TRBV24-1
CATRGWGTGELFF
>TRBJ2-1|TRBV7-9
CASGSGGSYNEQFF
>TRBJ1-5|TRBV29-1
CSVVGQDNQPQHF
>TRBJ1-1|TRBV20-1
CSARGGVLTEAFF
>TRBJ2-5|TRBV6-4
CASSDSEAGQETQYF
>TRBJ1-2|TRBV7-2
CASSLWAAYGYTF
>TRBJ2-7|TRBV12-3/TRBV12-4
CASTSQPPREQYF
>TRBJ2-7|TRBV7-6
CASSLGAGALYEQYF
>TRBJ2-2|TRBV4-3
CASGTGTTGELFF
>TRBJ2-6|TRBV4-1
CASSQVNSGANVLTF
>TRBJ2-7|TRBV20-1
CSAQLAGVYEQYF
>TRBJ2-5|TRBV20-1
CSARGGAVQKTQYF
>TRBJ2-1|TRBV5-5
CASSLDGGAYNEQFF
>TRBJ2-5|TRBV5-1
CASSFRGIEETQYF
>TRBJ2-4|TRBV28
CASSSVSPSPLAKNIQYF
>TRBJ1-1|TRBV12-3/TRBV12-4
CASSLYGGQLSEAFF
>TRBJ2-5|TRBV29-1
CSVEGEQPYQETQYF
>TRBJ2-3|TRBV27
CASASPRRGVWGTDTQYF
>TRBJ1-5|TRBV4-3
CASSPGVGAAGTQHF
>TRBJ2-3|TRBV14
CASSLRTSRDTQYF
>TRBJ2-7|TRBV6-2/TRBV6-3
CASSYGLIYEQYF
>TRBJ1-2|TRBV4-1
CASSQELHYGYTF
>TRBJ1-1|TRBV7-6
CASSFTGGHGNTEAFF
>TRBJ1-1|TRBV6-5
CATSGWGRSKTPMNTEAFF
>TRBJ1-5|TRBV6-6
CAEGGTSNQPQHF
>TRBJ1-1|TRBV6-5
CASSYSIRGAAFF
>TRBJ2-6|TRBV5-5
CASSSPGRLSGANVLTF
>TRBJ1-1|TRBV7-9
CASSLGVMNTEAFF
>TRBJ2-5|TRBV9
CASSPSERVLETQYF
>TRBJ1-2|TRBV3-1
CASSNTGNGYTF
>TRBJ1-3|TRBV7-2
CASRTSGNTIYF
>TRBJ2-1|TRBV20-1
CSAVPPRGAVDEQFF
>TRBJ2-3|TRBV11-2
CASSHGTGGASPDTQYF
>TRBJ2-7|TRBV11-2
CASSPGPNGQYF
>TRBJ2-2|TRBV4-1
CASSAAGTSGGVGELFF
>TRBJ1-1|TRBV7-2
CASSSLRYTEAFF
>TRBJ1-1|TRBV7-2
CASSLQLVNTEAFF
>TRBJ1-2|TRBV29-1
CSVARQGWGYTF
>TRBJ1-5|TRBV4-1
CASSQVHGKKDQPQHF
>TRBJ1-3|TRBV9
CASSALTGPGNTIYF